Below are 2 T cell receptor beta chains sequenced from a single sample in a study of chemoradiotherapy in HPV16-positive cancers. The table came from immunoSEQ multiplex PCR; TCRdb's copy has only in-frame clones and leaves some out. Here the sample spans around 5,200 clones, 89% being singletons. Sequencing was performed on blood, taken from a patient who underwent chemoradiotherapy. The receptors derive from a human donor with HPV-associated anogenital cancer.

The J gene is TRBJ1-5, the V gene TRBV7-2, with D maybe TRBD1 (5 bases). V was cut by 1 base and J by 7 bases, with 14 bases left in between. CDR1 and CDR2 (germline): SGHTA, FQGNSA. This CDR3 is 15 amino acids long. The CDR3 DNA is TGTGCCAGCAGCTTAGGGCGGGGGTCGGGGCAGCCCCAGCATTTT. It encodes CASSLGRGSGQPQHF.

The chain carries TRBV30 and TRBJ2-5; the D call may be TRBD1 or TRBD2 (5 bases each). The CDR3 runs 13 residues. From germline, CDR1 is GTSNPN and CDR2 SVGIG (reference sequence). The V end was cut by 2 bases, the J end by 4 bases, with 11 bases between. The CDR3 protein is CAWSRGDGETQYF. CDR3 coding DNA: TGTGCCTGGAGTAGAGGGGACGGAGAGACCCAGTACTTC.